Reported below is one TCR beta chain. Sequencing was performed with immunoSEQ multiplex PCR; in TCRdb, only in-frame clones are kept and a portion is missing. The table has about 170,000 clones, about 88% seen once. This sample stems from a study of blood T cell repertoires in COVID-19. This CDR3 has 17 amino acids. The chain recombines TRBV21-1 with TRBJ2-1; no DNA check was done on the table's D call, TRBD2. TRBV21-1 is a recognized pseudogene. Source material: peripheral blood. The receptor's source is a woman aged 80 or over in a cohort sampled during active or convalescent COVID-19. Here the CDR3 reads CASSPWAGGRFGNEQFF. The CDR3 DNA reads TGTGCCAGCAGCCCGTGGGCGGGAGGGCGATTCGGCAATGAGCAGTTCTTC.